This TCR beta chain was obtained from a study of blood T cells in healthy people across ages. It was with a sample-barcoded 5' primer and a J-beta primer mix that a second PCR of roughly 6 to 11 cycles was run. MiXCR, run by TCRdb on the 5' RACE reads, gives a single entry per CDR3 protein. The sample shows roughly 1 million distinct CDR3 sequences, 20% to 25% of them seen only once. There are 16 residues in the CDR3. Germline V gene data show CDR1 as LGHNA and CDR2 as YNFKEQ. General study findings and limits: A strong correlation was found between TCR beta diversity and the percentage of naive T cells.

The sample holds a few counts of this clonotype. Antigen: not known. Per sample, at least 5 micrograms of total RNA were extracted. These data also formed part of another study, on T cells of mothers and their children.

This clonotype was sampled from a girl under 10 years old in good health. V and J are TRBV4-2 and TRBJ2-5; D is possibly TRBD1 (6 bases). The J call is doubtful: the DNA matches TRBJ2-7 better. Sequencing was carried out using blood. CDR3 sequence reads: CASSQVTGTSDYEQYF. As DNA, the CDR3 is TGTGCCAGCAGCCAAGTTACCGGGACAAGTGACTACGAGCAGTACTTC.